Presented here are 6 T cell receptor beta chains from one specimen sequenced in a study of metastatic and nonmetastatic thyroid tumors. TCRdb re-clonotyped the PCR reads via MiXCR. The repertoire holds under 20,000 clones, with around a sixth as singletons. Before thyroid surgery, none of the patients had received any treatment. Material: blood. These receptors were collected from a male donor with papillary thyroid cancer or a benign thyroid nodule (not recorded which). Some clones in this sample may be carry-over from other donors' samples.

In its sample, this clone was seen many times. The CDR3 nucleotides read TGTGCCAGCAGCTTAAGGTTCGCCGGGACTAGCGCCCACAATGAGCAGTTCTTC. This translates into CASSLRFAGTSAHNEQFF. This sequence joins TRBV7-6 and TRBJ2-1; TRBD2 matches at 10 bases. This CDR3 contains 18 residues. CDR1 is SGHVS and CDR2 is FNYEAQ in the germline V gene. Losses at the gene ends were 2 bases for V and 5 bases for J; bases not matched to a gene: 12.

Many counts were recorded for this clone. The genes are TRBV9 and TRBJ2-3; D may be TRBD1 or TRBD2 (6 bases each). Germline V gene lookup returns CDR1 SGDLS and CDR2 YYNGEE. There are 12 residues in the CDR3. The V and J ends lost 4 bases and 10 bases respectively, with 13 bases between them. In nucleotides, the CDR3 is TGTGCCAGCAGCCTTACGGAGGGGGCGCAGTATTTT. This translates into CASSLTEGAQYF.

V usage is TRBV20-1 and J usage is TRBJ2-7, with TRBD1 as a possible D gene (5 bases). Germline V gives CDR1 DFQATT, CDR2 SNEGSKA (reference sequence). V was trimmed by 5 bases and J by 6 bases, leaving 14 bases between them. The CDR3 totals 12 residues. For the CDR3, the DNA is TGCAGTGCTCCTATGGGGCTCTTCGAGCAGTACTTC. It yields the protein CSAPMGLFEQYF.

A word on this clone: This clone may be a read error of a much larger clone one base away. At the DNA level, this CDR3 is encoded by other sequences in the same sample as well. CDR3 bases: TGCAGTGCTAGAGGACGTTATTCCTACGAGCAGTACTTC. Protein: CSARGRYSYEQYF. The V call is TRBV20-1, the J call TRBJ2-7; the D is unclear. With 1 base removed from V and 1 base from J, the gap between germline ends came to 8 bases. Germline assignment: CDR1 DFQATT and CDR2 SNEGSKA (reference sequence). This CDR3 comprises 13 residues.

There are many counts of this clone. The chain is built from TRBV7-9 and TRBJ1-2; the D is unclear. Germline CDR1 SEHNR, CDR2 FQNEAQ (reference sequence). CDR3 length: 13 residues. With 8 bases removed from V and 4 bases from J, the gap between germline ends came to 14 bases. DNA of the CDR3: TGTGCCAGCGGGTTGACCGTCTTCTATGGCTACACCTTC. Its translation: CASGLTVFYGYTF. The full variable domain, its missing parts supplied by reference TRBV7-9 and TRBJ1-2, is DTGVSQNPRHKITKRGQNVTFRCDPISEHNRLYWYRQTLGQGPEFLTYFQNEAQLEKSRLLSDRFSAERPKGSFSTLEIQRTEQGDSAMYLCASGLTVFYGYTFGSGTRLTVV.

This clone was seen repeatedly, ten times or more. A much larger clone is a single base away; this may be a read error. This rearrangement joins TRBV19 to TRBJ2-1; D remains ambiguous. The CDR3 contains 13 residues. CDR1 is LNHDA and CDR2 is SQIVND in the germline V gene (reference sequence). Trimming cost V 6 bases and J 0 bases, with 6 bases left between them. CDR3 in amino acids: CASRRYSYNEQFF. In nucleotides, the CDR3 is TGTGCCAGTAGACGCTACTCCTACAATGAGCAGTTCTTC.